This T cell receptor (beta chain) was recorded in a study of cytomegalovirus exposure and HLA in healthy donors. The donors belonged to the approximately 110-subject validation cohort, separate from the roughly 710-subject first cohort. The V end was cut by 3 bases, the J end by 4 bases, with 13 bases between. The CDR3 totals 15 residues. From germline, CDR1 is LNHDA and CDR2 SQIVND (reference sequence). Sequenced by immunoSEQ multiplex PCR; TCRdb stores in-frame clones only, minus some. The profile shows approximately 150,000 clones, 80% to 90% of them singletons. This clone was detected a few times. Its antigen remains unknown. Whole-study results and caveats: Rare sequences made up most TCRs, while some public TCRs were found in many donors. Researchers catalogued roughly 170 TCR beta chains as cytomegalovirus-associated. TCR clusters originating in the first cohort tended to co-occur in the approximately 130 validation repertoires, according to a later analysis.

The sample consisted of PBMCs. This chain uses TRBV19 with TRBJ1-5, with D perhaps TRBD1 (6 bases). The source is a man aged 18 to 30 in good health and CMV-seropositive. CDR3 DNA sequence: TGTGCCAGTAGTATTAGGGACGGACAGAATCAGCCCCAGCATTTT. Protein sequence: CASSIRDGQNQPQHF.